Presented here are 5 T cell receptor beta chains from one specimen sequenced in a study of T cells in Graves' hyperthyroidism and ophthalmopathy. TCR beta CDR3 regions were amplified from RNA. Initially, a first-round RT-PCR of the TCR CDR3 employed the HTBI primer set. TCRdb reanalysed the multiplex PCR reads using MiXCR and keeps one entry per CDR3 protein. This table has roughly 700,000 distinct CDR3 sequences, approximately 15% appearing once. The sequenced sample consisted of blood. The source is a middle-aged man with Graves' hyperthyroidism.

In this sample, this clonotype turned up many times. The chain carries TRBV19 and TRBJ1-5, with D hard to call. Germline CDR1 LNHDA, CDR2 SQIVND (reference sequence). Deletions cut 4 bases from V and 0 bases from J, with 25 bases between. The CDR3 consists of 20 residues. In nucleotides, the CDR3 is TGTGCCAGTAGTACGGATGAGTACCGGGCCCAGCCTTATAGCAATCAGCCCCAGCATTTT. It translates to CASSTDEYRAQPYSNQPQHF.

This clonotype came up many times. CDR3 region: CASSFPRDSTMRETQYF. The CDR3 DNA sequence: TGTGCCAGCAGTTTTCCTCGGGACTCAACAATGCGAGAGACCCAGTACTTC. The chain couples TRBV28 to TRBJ2-5; D might be TRBD2 (6 bases). This CDR3 contains 17 residues. Trimming cost V 3 bases and J 4 bases, with 21 bases left between them. CDR1 is MDHEN and CDR2 is SYDVKM in the germline V gene.

This clonotype showed up many times. This chain connects TRBV11-2 to TRBJ2-7; maybe TRBD2 (6 bases). Germline CDR1 and CDR2: SGHAT and FQNNGV. The CDR3 sequence is 16 residues long. The V end was cut by 0 bases, the J end by 0 bases, with 12 bases between. The CDR3, as DNA: TGTGCCAGCAGCTTAGAGGGGCGGGACGGCTCCTACGAGCAGTACTTC. This gives the protein CASSLEGRDGSYEQYF.

This clonotype was seen a handful of times. This could be a read error, since a much larger clone is one nucleotide away. The J gene is TRBJ2-3, the V gene TRBV7-9; D is perhaps TRBD1 or TRBD2 (6 bases each). This CDR3 region has 12 residues. Germline CDR1 SEHNR, CDR2 FQNEAQ (reference sequence). Trimming removed 6 bases at V and 6 bases at J, with 10 bases between. The CDR3 nucleotides read TGTGCCAGCAGTAAAGGGGGGGATACGCAGTATTTT. Its protein is CASSKGGDTQYF.

This clonotype showed up just a few times. This sequence joins TRBV29-1 and TRBJ1-2; no clear D. Germline assignment: CDR1 SQVTM and CDR2 ANQGSEA. The CDR3 extends over 11 amino acids. V dropped 7 bases and J dropped 3 bases, with 9 bases sitting between them. The CDR3 sequence is CSGQEYYGYTF. The CDR3 DNA is TGCAGCGGCCAAGAGTACTATGGCTACACCTTC.